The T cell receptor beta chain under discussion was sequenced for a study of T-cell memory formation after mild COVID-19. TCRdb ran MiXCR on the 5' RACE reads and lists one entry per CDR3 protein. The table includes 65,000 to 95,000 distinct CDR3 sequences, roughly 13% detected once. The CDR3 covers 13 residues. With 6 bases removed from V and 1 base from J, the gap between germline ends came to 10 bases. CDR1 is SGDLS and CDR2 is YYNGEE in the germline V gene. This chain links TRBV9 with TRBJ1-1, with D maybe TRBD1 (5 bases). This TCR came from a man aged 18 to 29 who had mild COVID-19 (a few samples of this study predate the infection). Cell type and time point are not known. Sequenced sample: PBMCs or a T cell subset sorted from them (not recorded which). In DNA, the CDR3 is TGTGCCAGCAAACGGGACGGGAACACTGAAGCTTTCTTT. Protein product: CASKRDGNTEAFF.